Each of the 18 T cell receptor beta chains below was sequenced from the same sample in a study of human T cells and chemical hapten exposure. Treatment reported: therapeutic diphenylcyclopropenone sensitization with weekly scalp DPC. For the library, individual cDNA molecules each received unique molecular identifiers. Each CDR3 protein gets one entry after TCRdb re-called the reads with MiXCR. The sample yields around 2,300 distinct CDR3 sequences, around three fifths seen once. The material was whole blood, obtained before DPC sensitization or 2, 6, or about 24 weeks after (not recorded which). These receptors all stem from an adult with alopecia areata. Some clones in this sample may be carry-over from other donors' samples. This table probably holds off-target reads from a library built for another chain.

The gene calls are TRBV6-6 and TRBJ2-1; D may match TRBD1 or TRBD2 (5 bases each). The germline CDR1 and CDR2 sequences are MNHNY and SVGAGI (reference sequence). The ends were cut back, 4 bases at V and 7 bases at J, with 20 bases in the middle. CDR3 length: 16 amino acids. CDR3 bases: TGTGCCAGCAGTTTACTGGGACCCCCGGTGGGTAATGAGCAGTTCTTC. Protein sequence: CASSLLGPPVGNEQFF.

The chain uses TRBV5-5 and TRBJ2-7; the D is unclear. Trimming took off 2 bases at V and 2 bases at J, with 11 bases between the two ends. This CDR3 spans 14 amino acids. Germline CDR1 is SGHKS and CDR2 is YYEKEE (reference sequence). CDR3 protein: CASSFGSPAYEQYF. The CDR3 DNA follows: TGTGCCAGCAGCTTCGGGTCACCGGCCTACGAGCAGTACTTC.

This clonotype is a singleton in its sample. The chain combines TRBV2 with TRBJ2-2; weak D call: TRBD2 (5 bases). CDR3 length: 14 residues. CDR1 SNHLY and CDR2 FYNNEI come from the germline V gene. V shed 2 bases and J shed 3 bases, with 7 bases lying between them. The CDR3 protein is CASSERTYTGELFF. The CDR3 region has the DNA TGTGCCAGCAGTGAAAGGACTTACACCGGGGAGCTGTTTTTT.

This clonotype has just a few counts. V usage is TRBV25-1 and J usage is TRBJ2-5, with a weak D call TRBD1 (6 bases). Germline CDR1 is MGHDK and CDR2 is SYGVNS. The length of the CDR3 is 14 residues. V dropped 6 bases and J dropped 2 bases, with 13 bases sitting between them. The chain's CDR3 is CASRVQGTQETQYF. In DNA, the CDR3 is TGTGCCAGCAGGGTACAGGGAACTCAAGAGACCCAGTACTTC.

The chain uses TRBV7-6 and TRBJ2-5; D gene ambiguous. Germline V gives CDR1 SGHVS, CDR2 FNYEAQ. This CDR3 region has 16 residues. Trimming pared 5 bases from V and 5 bases from J, leaving 21 bases between. The CDR3 spells CASSRPHMAGLETQYF. The CDR3, as DNA: TGTGCCAGCAGCCGCCCCCATATGGCTGGTCTGGAGACCCAGTACTTC.

On this clonotype itself: A read error may account for a junction end that differs from germline. The rearrangement joins TRBV9 to TRBJ2-3; no definite D call. The CDR3 spans 8 residues. Germline CDR1 is SGDLS and CDR2 is YYNGEE. For the CDR3, the DNA is TGTGCCAGCAGCCTAGTCGATTTT. Translating it yields CASSLVDF.

This clonotype has only a few counts. This sequence joins TRBV20-1 and TRBJ2-3; 11 nucleotides align to TRBD2. The CDR3 runs to 14 residues. The J segment lost 1 base and the V segment lost 5 bases, leaving 2 bases of the junction unmatched. CDR1 DFQATT and CDR2 SNEGSKA come from the germline V gene (reference sequence). The CDR3 DNA reads as TGCAGTGCTGGGGGACTAGCGGGCACAGATACGCAGTATTTT. Its protein product is CSAGGLAGTDTQYF.

The rearrangement uses TRBV11-1 and TRBJ2-1, with TRBD1 as a possible D gene (5 bases). The length of the CDR3 is 14 residues. CDR1 SGHAT and CDR2 FQDESV come from the germline V gene (reference sequence). Trimming removed 5 bases at V and 3 bases at J, with 11 bases between. CDR3: CASSPRDSYNEQFF. DNA of the CDR3: TGTGCCAGCAGCCCACGAGACAGCTACAATGAGCAGTTCTTC.

The chain carries TRBV20-1 and TRBJ2-1, with TRBD2 identical over 12 bases. V shed 3 bases, J shed 7 bases, and the junction held 10 bases outside the gene matches. This CDR3 has 16 amino acids. Germline values: CDR1 DFQATT, CDR2 SNEGSKA (reference sequence). The CDR3 DNA reads as TGCAGTGCTAGGGCACGACTAGCGGGGGACCTAAATGAGCAGTTCTTC. Its translation: CSARARLAGDLNEQFF.

The V call is TRBV7-6, the J call TRBJ2-1, with 7 bases fitting TRBD2. This CDR3 is 16 amino acids long. V lost 2 bases and J lost 9; bases outside the gene matches: 13. Germline assignment: CDR1 SGHVS and CDR2 FNYEAQ. As DNA, the CDR3 is TGTGCCAGCAGCTTAAACCGGGAGGAACGATCCACTGAGCAGTTCTTC. Residues: CASSLNREERSTEQFF.

V is TRBV20-1 and J is TRBJ2-1, with 10 bases aligning to TRBD2. The CDR3 totals 15 residues. The germline V gene encodes CDR1 DFQATT and CDR2 SNEGSKA (reference sequence). V dropped 6 bases and J dropped 9; count of bases not matched to a gene: 14. The CDR3 reads CSAINGAGGFREQFF. The CDR3 nucleotides read TGCAGTGCCATCAATGGAGCGGGGGGGTTCCGTGAGCAGTTCTTC.

This clonotype was seen only once. This sequence joins TRBV20-1 and TRBJ2-3; TRBD2 might be the D (5 bases). The CDR3 covers 16 residues. Trimming cost V 0 bases and J 2 bases, with 15 bases left between them. Germline V lookup: CDR1 DFQATT, CDR2 SNEGSKA (reference sequence). The CDR3 reads CSARDHGGPHTDTQYF. DNA for the CDR3: TGCAGTGCTAGAGATCACGGCGGGCCTCACACAGATACGCAGTATTTT.

The chain joins TRBV28 to TRBJ2-5; D remains unclear. The CDR3 extends over 11 amino acids. The V end was cut by 5 bases, the J end by 4 bases, with 5 bases between. Per the germline V gene, CDR1 is MDHEN and CDR2 is SYDVKM. Here the CDR3 DNA reads TGTGCCAGCAGTCAAATAGAGACCCAGTACTTC. Residues: CASSQIETQYF.

This sequence joins TRBV11-2 and TRBJ1-6; D not certain. The V end was cut by 6 bases, the J end by 7 bases, with 7 bases between. CDR1 is SGHAT, CDR2 FQNNGV, per germline. CDR3 size: 12 residues. The CDR3 sequence is CASRLGNSPLHF. The CDR3 region has the DNA TGTGCCAGCAGACTGGGGAATTCACCCCTCCACTTT.

V is TRBV29-1 and J is TRBJ2-5; D is ambiguous. CDR1 and CDR2 (germline): SQVTM, ANQGSEA. This CDR3 region has 14 residues. The V end lost 5 bases, the J end lost 5 bases, and 18 bases lay between the germline ends. CDR3: CSVTPGPPRETQYF. CDR3 bases: TGCAGCGTTACTCCCGGGCCCCCGAGGGAGACCCAGTACTTC.

The rearrangement links TRBV25-1 to TRBJ2-7; D ambiguous. The CDR3 is 15 residues long. The V gene lost 8 bases and the J gene lost 3 bases, with 20 bases spanning the gap. Germline values: CDR1 MGHDK, CDR2 SYGVNS. The DNA of the CDR3 is TGTGCCAGCCACTGGACGCCGCTACCCCTCTACGAGCAGTACTTC. It codes for CASHWTPLPLYEQYF.

This chain joins TRBV5-1 and TRBJ2-6; D remains unclear. This CDR3 region has 18 residues. V lost 1 base and J 2 bases, leaving 16 bases between the germline ends. CDR1 and CDR2 (germline): SGHRS, YFSETQ. The CDR3 loop is CASSLKLVAGPGANVLTF. The CDR3 region has the DNA TGCGCCAGCAGCTTGAAGTTGGTCGCAGGTCCTGGGGCCAACGTCCTGACTTTC.

CDR3 DNA: TGTGCCATCAGTGAGCTAGGCGCGGGAGCCTACGAGCAGTACTTC. Protein: CAISELGAGAYEQYF. V gene TRBV10-3 combines with J gene TRBJ2-7; 7 bases align to TRBD2. Germline CDR1 reads ENHRY; CDR2 reads SYGVKD. CDR3 length: 15 residues. V lost 2 bases and J lost 2; bases outside the gene matches: 6.